The TCR beta chain under discussion was sequenced for a study of blood T cell repertoires in COVID-19. Study summary: PBMCs, B-cell-depleted T cells, or T cells were the source of the cDNA or gDNA that made up the material.

The protocol was immunoSEQ multiplex PCR, while the TCRdb copy is restricted to in-frame clones and leaves out a portion. Found here are some 58,000 clones, 65% to 90% of them singletons; the top ten hold 1.2%. The germline V gene encodes CDR1 SGHRS and CDR2 YFSETQ. The CDR3 loop spans 16 amino acids. V gave up 2 bases and J gave up 3 bases, with 17 bases separating them. This TCR derives from a man in his forties with acute or convalescent COVID-19. The chain links TRBV5-1 to TRBJ1-2, with a possible D match to TRBD1 (5 bases). The sequenced sample was peripheral blood. The CDR3 DNA reads as TGCGCCAGCAGCTTCGGGCCAGTGACGGGGGACTATGGCTACACCTTC. Protein product: CASSFGPVTGDYGYTF.